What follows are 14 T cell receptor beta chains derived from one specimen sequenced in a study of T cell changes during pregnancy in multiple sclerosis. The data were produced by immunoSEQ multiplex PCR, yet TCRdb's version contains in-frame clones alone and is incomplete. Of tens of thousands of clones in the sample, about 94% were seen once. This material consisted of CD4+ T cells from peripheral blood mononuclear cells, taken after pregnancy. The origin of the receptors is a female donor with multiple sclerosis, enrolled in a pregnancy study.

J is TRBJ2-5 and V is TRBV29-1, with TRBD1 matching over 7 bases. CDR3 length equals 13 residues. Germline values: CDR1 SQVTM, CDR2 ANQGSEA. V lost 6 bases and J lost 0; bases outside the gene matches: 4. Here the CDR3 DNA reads TGCAGCGTCAAGACAGGGAACCAAGAGACCCAGTACTTC. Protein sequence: CSVKTGNQETQYF.

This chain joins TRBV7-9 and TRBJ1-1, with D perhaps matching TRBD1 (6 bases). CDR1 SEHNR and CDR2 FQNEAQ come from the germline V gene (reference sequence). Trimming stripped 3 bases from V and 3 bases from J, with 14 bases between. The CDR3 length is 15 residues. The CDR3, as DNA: TGTGCCAGCAGCTTGTTTACAGGGCGGGACACTGAAGCTTTCTTT. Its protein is CASSLFTGRDTEAFF.

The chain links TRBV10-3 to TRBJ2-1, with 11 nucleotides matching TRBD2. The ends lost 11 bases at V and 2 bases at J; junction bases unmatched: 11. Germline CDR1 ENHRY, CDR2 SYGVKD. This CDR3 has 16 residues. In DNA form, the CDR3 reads TGTGCCTCCCAGACTAGCGGGATAGGGACCTACAATGAGCAGTTCTTC. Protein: CASQTSGIGTYNEQFF.

The CDR3 loop reads CASSPALGSGEQFF. CDR3 nucleotides: TGTGCCAGCAGTCCCGCCTTGGGTAGCGGGGAGCAGTTCTTC. This chain joins TRBV6-5 and TRBJ2-1; 7 nucleotides match TRBD2. The CDR3 has 14 residues. Germline V gene sequence: CDR1 MNHEY, CDR2 SVGAGI. Trimming took 5 bases from V and 10 from J; bases not matched to a gene: 11.

The CDR3 DNA sequence: TGTGCCACAAGGGAGGGCCAGGGGTCCTACGAGCAGTACTTC. It encodes CATREGQGSYEQYF. This chain joins TRBV6-5 and TRBJ2-7, with a possible D match to TRBD2 (7 bases). V gave up 10 bases and J gave up 1 base, with 17 bases separating them. Germline lookup yields CDR1 MNHEY and CDR2 SVGAGI. The CDR3 runs to 14 residues.

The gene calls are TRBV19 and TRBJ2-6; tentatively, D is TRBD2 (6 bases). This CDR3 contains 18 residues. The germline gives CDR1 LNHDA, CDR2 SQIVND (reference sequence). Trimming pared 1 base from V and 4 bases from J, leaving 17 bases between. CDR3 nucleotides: TGTGCCAGTAGTATAGGGAAGGGGACTCCTGAAGGGGCCAACGTCCTGACTTTC. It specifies CASSIGKGTPEGANVLTF.

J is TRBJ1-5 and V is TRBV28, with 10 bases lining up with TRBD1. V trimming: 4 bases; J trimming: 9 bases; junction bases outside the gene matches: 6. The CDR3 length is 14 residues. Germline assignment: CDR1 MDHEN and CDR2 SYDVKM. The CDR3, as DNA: TGTGCCAGCAGTTACGGACAGGGGGTATTGCCCCAGCATTTT. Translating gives CASSYGQGVLPQHF.

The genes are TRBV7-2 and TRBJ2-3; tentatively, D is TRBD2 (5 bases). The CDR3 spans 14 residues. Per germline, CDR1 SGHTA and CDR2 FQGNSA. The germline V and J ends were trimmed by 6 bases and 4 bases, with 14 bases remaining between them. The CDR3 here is CASRSGPAADTQYF. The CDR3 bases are TGTGCCAGCAGATCCGGGCCAGCGGCAGATACGCAGTATTTT.

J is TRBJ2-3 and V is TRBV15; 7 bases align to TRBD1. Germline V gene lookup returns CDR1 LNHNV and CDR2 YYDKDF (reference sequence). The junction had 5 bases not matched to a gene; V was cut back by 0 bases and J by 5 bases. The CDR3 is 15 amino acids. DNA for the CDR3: TGTGCCACCAGCAGAGATTTAACAGGGGAAGATACGCAGTATTTT. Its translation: CATSRDLTGEDTQYF.

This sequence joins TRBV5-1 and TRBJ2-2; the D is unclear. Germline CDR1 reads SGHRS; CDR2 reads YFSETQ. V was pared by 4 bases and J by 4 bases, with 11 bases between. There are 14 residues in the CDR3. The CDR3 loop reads CASSPTSSTGELFF. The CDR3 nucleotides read TGCGCCAGCAGCCCTACCTCGAGCACCGGGGAGCTGTTTTTT.

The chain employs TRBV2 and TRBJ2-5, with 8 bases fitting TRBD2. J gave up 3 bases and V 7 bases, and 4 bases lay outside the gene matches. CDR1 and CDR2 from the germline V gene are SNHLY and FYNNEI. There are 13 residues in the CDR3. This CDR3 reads CASNAGGEETQYF. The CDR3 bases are TGTGCCAGCAACGCGGGAGGAGAAGAGACCCAGTACTTC.

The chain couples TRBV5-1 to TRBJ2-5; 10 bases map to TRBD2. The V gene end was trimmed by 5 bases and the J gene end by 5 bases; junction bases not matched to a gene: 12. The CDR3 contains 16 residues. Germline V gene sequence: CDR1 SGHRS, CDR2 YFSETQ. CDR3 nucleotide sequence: TGCGCCAGCAGGGAGAGGTCTAGCGGGAGTGTGGAGACCCAGTACTTC. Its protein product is CASRERSSGSVETQYF.

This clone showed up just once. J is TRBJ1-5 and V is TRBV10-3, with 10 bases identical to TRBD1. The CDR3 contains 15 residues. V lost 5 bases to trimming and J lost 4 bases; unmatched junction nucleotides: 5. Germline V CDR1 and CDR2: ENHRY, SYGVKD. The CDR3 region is CAISQLDRGNQPQHF. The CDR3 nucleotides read TGTGCCATCAGTCAGCTGGACAGGGGGAATCAGCCCCAGCATTTT.

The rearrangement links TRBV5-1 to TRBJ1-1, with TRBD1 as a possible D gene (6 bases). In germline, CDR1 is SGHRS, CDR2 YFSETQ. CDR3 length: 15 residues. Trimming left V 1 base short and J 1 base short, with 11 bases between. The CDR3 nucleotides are TGCGCCAGCAGCTTGTCTTTACAGGGGAACACTGAAGCTTTCTTT. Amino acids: CASSLSLQGNTEAFF.